The 25 T cell receptor beta chains reported below all come from one sample, sequenced in a study of OX40 agonist ivuxolimab in advanced cancers. Here immunoSEQ multiplex PCR was the method, and the copy in TCRdb shows in-frame clones only, minus some. Of some 90,000 clones detected, around nine tenths appear once; the ten largest clones hold about 0.87%. This material consisted of CD4+ or CD8+ T cells sorted from blood, taken in a trial of the OX40 agonist ivuxolimab. Receptors originate from an adult with an advanced solid tumor such as melanoma, head and neck, liver or kidney cancer.

The rearrangement links TRBV9 to TRBJ2-5; D call uncertain. CDR1 is SGDLS, CDR2 YYNGEE, per germline. The CDR3 loop spans 14 amino acids. Trimming shortened V by 3 bases and J by 4 bases, and 13 bases separated the two germline ends. This CDR3 is CASSGVGIRETQYF. The CDR3 nucleotides read TGTGCCAGCAGCGGGGTAGGGATTCGAGAGACCCAGTACTTC.

The rearrangement links TRBV19 to TRBJ2-7, with 8 bases that match TRBD2. This CDR3 has 14 amino acids. Trimming took 5 bases from V and 0 from J; bases not matched to a gene: 3. The germline CDR1 and CDR2 sequences are LNHDA and SQIVND (reference sequence). The CDR3 protein is CASSSTSDSYEQYF. The DNA for the CDR3 is TGTGCCAGTAGTTCGACTAGCGACTCCTACGAGCAGTACTTC.

This chain joins TRBV9 and TRBJ2-2, with D perhaps matching TRBD1 or TRBD2 (5 bases each). The CDR3 totals 14 residues. The germline V gene has CDR1 SGDLS and CDR2 YYNGEE. Trimming took off 2 bases at V and 3 bases at J, with 8 bases between the two ends. This CDR3 reads CASSVRGDTGELFF. CDR3 sequence (DNA): TGTGCCAGCAGCGTGAGGGGCGACACCGGGGAGCTGTTTTTT.

The J gene is TRBJ2-2, the V gene TRBV28; D not certain. This CDR3 is 15 amino acids long. The germline V gene encodes CDR1 MDHEN and CDR2 SYDVKM. The V end was cut by 6 bases, the J end by 4 bases, with 15 bases between. This CDR3 reads CASSPSPGFTGELFF. The CDR3 region has the DNA TGTGCCAGCAGCCCCTCGCCCGGGTTCACCGGGGAGCTGTTTTTT.

The chain couples TRBV11-3 to TRBJ2-5; the D gene is possibly TRBD1 (6 bases). This CDR3 is 18 amino acids long. Trimming removed 5 bases at V and 4 bases at J, with 26 bases between. The germline V gene encodes CDR1 SGHNT and CDR2 YENEEA. The CDR3 spells CASSIFGLGRGRLETQYF. The CDR3 DNA sequence: TGTGCCAGCAGCATTTTCGGGCTCGGTAGGGGGAGATTAGAGACCCAGTACTTC.

This sequence joins TRBV7-8 and TRBJ1-1, with TRBD1 matching over 8 bases. The CDR3 loop spans 14 amino acids. Germline CDR1 and CDR2: SGHVS and FQNEAQ. The V gene end was trimmed by 5 bases and the J gene end by 5 bases; junction bases not matched to a gene: 7. CDR3 bases: TGTGCCAGCAGCCCCAGGGGGCGACGGACTGAAGCTTTCTTT. Its protein product is CASSPRGRRTEAFF.

The rearrangement uses TRBV7-9 and TRBJ2-3, with 11 bases lining up with TRBD2. Germline CDR1 SEHNR, CDR2 FQNEAQ (reference sequence). The CDR3 has 16 residues. Unmatched junction bases numbered 5, after V lost 5 bases and J lost 1 base. CDR3 sequence: CASSLGLAGGTDTQYF. DNA of the CDR3: TGTGCCAGCAGCCTAGGACTAGCGGGCGGCACAGATACGCAGTATTTT.

The chain links TRBV5-6 to TRBJ1-2; D is unresolved. The germline V gene encodes CDR1 SGHDT and CDR2 YYEEEE. The length of the CDR3 is 12 residues. The V end was cut by 2 bases, the J end by 4 bases, with 6 bases between. DNA for the CDR3: TGTGCCAGCAGCTTAACCAGCTATGGCTACACCTTC. Its protein product is CASSLTSYGYTF.

This clone was detected only once. The genes are TRBV5-6 and TRBJ2-7; D is perhaps TRBD1 or TRBD2 (6 bases each). CDR1 SGHDT and CDR2 YYEEEE come from the germline V gene. The CDR3 sequence is 16 residues long. V shed 0 bases and J shed 7 bases, with 20 bases lying between them. The CDR3 region is CASSLEGGGSPLEQYF. The CDR3 DNA is TGTGCCAGCAGCTTGGAGGGGGGTGGCTCCCCTCTGGAGCAGTACTTC.

The chain carries TRBV4-3 and TRBJ1-2, with 7 bases identical to TRBD1. The CDR3 sequence is 13 residues long. V gave up 4 bases and J gave up 2 bases; unmatched junction bases: 1. CDR1 is LGHNA and CDR2 is YSLEER in the germline V gene. In DNA form, the CDR3 reads TGCGCCAGCAGCCCGGACAGGAACTATGGCTACACCTTC. Protein: CASSPDRNYGYTF.

This clone showed up just once. The rearrangement uses TRBV5-4 and TRBJ2-5; tentative D call: TRBD2 (6 bases). The CDR3 is 14 residues long. The germline CDR1 and CDR2 sequences are SGHNT and YYREEE (reference sequence). V was shortened by 4 bases and J by 1 base, with 11 bases between the two germline ends. The CDR3 DNA reads TGTGCCAGCAGCCGGGAGAGTCTCCAAGAGACCCAGTACTTC. This sequence encodes CASSRESLQETQYF. Combining the CDR3 with reference TRBV5-4 and TRBJ2-5 gives the whole variable domain ETGVTQSPTHLIKTRGQQVTLRCSSQSGHNTVSWYQQALGQGPQFIFQYYREEENGRGNFPPRFSGLQFPNYSSELNVNALELDDSALYLCASSRESLQETQYFGPGTRLLVL.

The chain employs TRBV2 and TRBJ2-1, with D hard to call. From germline, CDR1 is SNHLY and CDR2 FYNNEI. V lost 0 bases, J lost 0 bases, and 15 bases lay in between. The CDR3 length is 18 residues. The CDR3 loop reads CASSEAPAFFSSYNEQFF. In nucleotides, the CDR3 is TGTGCCAGCAGTGAAGCGCCTGCTTTCTTTAGCTCCTACAATGAGCAGTTCTTC.

The rearrangement uses TRBV7-2 and TRBJ1-1; D is ambiguous. The germline V gene encodes CDR1 SGHTA and CDR2 FQGNSA. V was pared by 2 bases and J by 1 base, with 5 bases between. This CDR3 is 13 amino acids long. CDR3 DNA: TGTGCCAGCAGCTTACCACCGAACACTGAAGCTTTCTTT. Amino acid sequence: CASSLPPNTEAFF.

The chain joins TRBV7-6 to TRBJ2-7; D gene uncertain. This CDR3 contains 14 residues. The germline V gene encodes CDR1 SGHVS and CDR2 FNYEAQ. V lost 3 bases to trimming and J lost 0 bases, with 9 bases between them. In DNA form, the CDR3 reads TGTGCCAGCAGCTTGCGGTTGGGCTCCTACGAGCAGTACTTC. Translation gives CASSLRLGSYEQYF.

The genes are TRBV5-4 and TRBJ1-3; 7 nucleotides agree with TRBD1. The CDR3 loop spans 16 amino acids. The germline V gene has CDR1 SGHNT and CDR2 YYREEE (reference sequence). J lost 0 bases, V lost 5 bases, and 8 bases had no gene match. In nucleotides, the CDR3 is TGTGCCAGCAGTCTCCCGACAGGGATCTCTGGAAACACCATATATTTT. As protein: CASSLPTGISGNTIYF.

The gene calls are TRBV7-6 and TRBJ1-5; TRBD1 is a possible D gene (6 bases). The CDR3 covers 14 residues. Germline CDR1 and CDR2: SGHVS and FNYEAQ. The V gene lost 2 bases and the J gene lost 7 bases, with 12 bases spanning the gap. CDR3 nucleotide sequence: TGTGCCAGCAGCTTAAGTGTGGGGGGCCAGCCCCAGCATTTT. Translation gives CASSLSVGGQPQHF. Looking up the rest from reference TRBV7-6 and TRBJ1-5 gives the full variable domain: GAGVSQSPRYKVTKRGQDVALRCDPISGHVSLYWYRQALGQGPEFLTYFNYEAQQDKSGLPNDRFSAERPEGSISTLTIQRTEQRDSAMYRCASSLSVGGQPQHFGDGTRLSIL.

The rearrangement joins TRBV20-1 to TRBJ1-2; D may be TRBD1 (6 bases). CDR1 and CDR2 (germline): DFQATT, SNEGSKA (reference sequence). The CDR3 has 11 amino acids. V was trimmed by 3 bases and J by 5 bases, leaving 7 bases between them. CDR3 region: CSARDSYGYTF. DNA of the CDR3: TGCAGTGCTAGGGACAGTTATGGCTACACCTTC.

The CDR3 bases are TGTGCCAGCAGGAGGGACAGGGGGATGAATCAGCCCCAGCATTTT. It is translated as CASRRDRGMNQPQHF. The chain recombines TRBV6-1 with TRBJ1-5; 11 bases agree with TRBD1. The V gene end was trimmed by 6 bases and the J gene end by 4 bases; junction bases not matched to a gene: 5. Germline lookup yields CDR1 MNHNS and CDR2 SASEGT. The CDR3 runs to 15 residues.

The CDR3: CASSRQGGASTDTQYF. DNA for the CDR3: TGCGCCAGCAGCCGGCAGGGGGGAGCGAGCACAGATACGCAGTATTTT. The genes are TRBV4-1 and TRBJ2-3; D may be TRBD1 (7 bases). The CDR3 has 16 residues. Trimming cost V 4 bases and J 0 bases, with 14 bases left between them. Germline assignment: CDR1 MGHRA and CDR2 YSYEKL.

With regard to this clone: Mismatch with germline at one junction end may stem from a read error. The gene calls are TRBV7-2 and TRBJ2-7; 12 bases match TRBD2. The CDR3 is 14 residues long. Germline V lookup: CDR1 SGHTA, CDR2 FQGNSA. The DNA of the CDR3 is TGTGCCAGCAGCCTAGCGGGAGGGCCGGACGAGCAGTACTTC. Its protein is CASSLAGGPDEQYF. The full variable domain, its missing parts supplied by reference TRBV7-2 and TRBJ2-7, is GAGVSQSPSNKVTEKGKDVELRCDPISGHTALYWYRQSLGQGLEFLIYFQGNSAPDKSGLPSDRFSAERTGGSVSTLTIQRTQQEDSAVYLCASSLAGGPDEQYFGPGTRLTVT.

This chain links TRBV9 with TRBJ2-3; 10 nucleotides align to TRBD2. Unmatched junction bases numbered 3, after V lost 2 bases and J lost 3 bases. The CDR3 contains 15 residues. Germline V gene sequence: CDR1 SGDLS, CDR2 YYNGEE. In DNA, the CDR3 is TGTGCCAGCAGCGTGGGACTAGCGCCGACAGATACGCAGTATTTT. Its translation is CASSVGLAPTDTQYF.

V gene TRBV19 combines with J gene TRBJ1-2, with a tentative D call TRBD1 (6 bases). This CDR3 comprises 14 residues. Germline values: CDR1 LNHDA, CDR2 SQIVND (reference sequence). V was shortened by 5 bases and J by 2 bases, with 12 bases between the two germline ends. The DNA for the CDR3 is TGTGCCAGTAGTTTGCGGGGGGCGAACTATGGCTACACCTTC. Translation: CASSLRGANYGYTF.

For the CDR3, the DNA is TGTGCCAGCGGCACCGGGGCCAACGTCCTGACTTTC. The encoded protein is CASGTGANVLTF. This chain joins TRBV9 and TRBJ2-6, with D unresolved. The CDR3 has 12 amino acids. Germline V lookup: CDR1 SGDLS, CDR2 YYNGEE. Trimming took 7 bases from V and 4 from J, leaving 6 bases between them.

This clone turned up a few times. The chain joins TRBV7-2 to TRBJ2-5; 7 bases are shared with TRBD2. V lost 4 bases and J lost 4; bases outside the gene matches: 12. The CDR3 consists of 16 residues. The germline gives CDR1 SGHTA, CDR2 FQGNSA. The CDR3 spells CASSYLLGGGGETQYF. The CDR3 coding sequence is TGTGCCAGCAGCTACCTGCTGGGGGGGGGTGGAGAGACCCAGTACTTC.

The V call is TRBV7-8, the J call TRBJ2-1, with D perhaps matching TRBD1 (6 bases). This CDR3 contains 17 residues. Per the germline V gene, CDR1 is SGHVS and CDR2 is FQNEAQ. The germline V and J ends were trimmed by 2 bases and 6 bases, with 20 bases remaining between them. This CDR3 reads CASSLPYRVKPFNEQFF. The CDR3 bases are TGTGCCAGCAGCTTACCTTACAGGGTTAAACCATTCAATGAGCAGTTCTTC.